These 2 T cell receptor beta chains were sequenced from one sample in a study of T cells in Graves' hyperthyroidism and ophthalmopathy (dated by TCRdb to the late 2010s). The library relied on multiplex PCR. This sample was sequenced with an Illumina HiSeq 2000. The TCR beta CDR3 regions were amplified from the RNA transcripts. The TCR CDR3 was subjected to a first round of RT-PCR using the HTBI primer set and the Qiagen OneStep RT-PCR kit. TCRdb cleaned the public reads at Q25 with fastp, built clones with MiXCR and kept in-frame beta chains. Every entry covers one CDR3 protein and lists the most common genes and DNA from its rows. The sample has hundreds of thousands of distinct CDR3 sequences on record, around 42% of them singletons. The ten largest clones take up just over 8% of the sample. Sequences were obtained from peripheral blood or thyroid tissue (not recorded which). The source of these receptors is a woman under 30 with Graves' hyperthyroidism. Donor details come from another sample of the same person, matched by shared clones.

This clonotype appeared a few times. The rearrangement uses TRBV15 and TRBJ2-2; 12 bases agree with TRBD2. The CDR3 totals 13 residues. From germline, CDR1 is LNHNV and CDR2 YYDKDF (reference sequence). The CDR3 here is CARLAGDTGELFF. In DNA, the CDR3 is TGTGCTAGACTAGCGGGAGACACCGGGGAGCTGTTTTTT.

This clonotype was seen a few times. The chain has TRBV9 and TRBJ2-7; D is tentatively TRBD1 or TRBD2 (5 bases each). Looked up from germline, CDR1 is SGDLS and CDR2 is YYNGEE. This CDR3 is 14 amino acids long. The V and J ends lost 0 bases and 2 bases respectively, with 9 bases between them. CDR3 loop: CASSVGGTTYEQYF. Written as DNA, the CDR3 is TGTGCCAGCAGCGTAGGGGGGACGACCTACGAGCAGTACTTC. The full variable domain, in which reference TRBV9 and TRBJ2-7 provide the parts outside the CDR3, is DSGVTQTPKHLITATGQRVTLRCSPRSGDLSVYWYQQSLDQGLQFLIQYYNGEERAKGNILERFSAQQFPDLHSELNLSSLELGDSALYFCASSVGGTTYEQYFGPGTRLTVT.